This TCR beta chain was captured by sequencing in a study of T-cell memory formation after mild COVID-19. The V end lost 3 bases, the J end lost 9 bases, and 9 bases lay between the germline ends. This CDR3 has 12 amino acids. CDR1 is KGHSH and CDR2 is LQKENI in the germline V gene. Each CDR3 protein is one row after TCRdb ran MiXCR on the 5' RACE reads. The data show roughly 310,000 distinct CDR3 sequences, 15% to 20% seen once. The source is a man between 18 and 35 years old who had mild COVID-19 (a few samples of this study predate the infection). Cell type and time point are not known. The sequencing sample was made of PBMCs or a T cell subset sorted from them (not recorded which). This chain connects TRBV18 to TRBJ1-5, with unresolved D. Here the CDR3 reads CASSPFEGPQHF. The CDR3 DNA reads TGTGCCAGCTCACCGTTCGAGGGGCCCCAGCATTTT.